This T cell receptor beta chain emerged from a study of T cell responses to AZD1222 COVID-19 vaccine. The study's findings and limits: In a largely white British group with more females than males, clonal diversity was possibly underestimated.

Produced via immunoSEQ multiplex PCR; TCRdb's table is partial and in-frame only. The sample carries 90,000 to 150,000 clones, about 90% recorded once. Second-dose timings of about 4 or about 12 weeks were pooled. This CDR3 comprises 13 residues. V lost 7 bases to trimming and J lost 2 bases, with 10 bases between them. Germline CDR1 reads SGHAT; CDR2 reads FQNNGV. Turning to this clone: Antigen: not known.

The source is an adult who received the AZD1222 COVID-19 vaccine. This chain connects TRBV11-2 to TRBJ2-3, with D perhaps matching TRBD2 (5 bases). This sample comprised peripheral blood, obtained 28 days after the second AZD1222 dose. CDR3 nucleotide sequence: TGTGCCAGCATTGGGGAGTACACAGATACGCAGTATTTT. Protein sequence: CASIGEYTDTQYF.